The T cell receptor (beta chain) described here comes from a study of blood T cell repertoires in COVID-19. This CDR3 is built from 16 residues. Trimming left V 11 bases short and J 5 bases short, with 27 bases between. Germline assignment: CDR1 SNHLY and CDR2 FYNNEI. Sequencing was performed with immunoSEQ multiplex PCR; in TCRdb, only in-frame clones are kept and a portion is missing. This sample has about 170,000 clones, with around four fifths found just once. Sample: peripheral blood. The rearrangement uses TRBV2 and TRBJ1-2; TRBD1 is a possible D gene (6 bases). The clonotype comes from a man in his forties who had recovered from COVID-19. The CDR3 sequence is CAGTQTRSSASYGYTF. CDR3 DNA: TGTGCCGGGACACAGACAAGGAGCAGCGCATCTTATGGCTACACCTTC.